These T cell receptor beta chains were read from a single sample in a study of CD8+ T cells in alopecia areata. Using immunoSEQ multiplex PCR, the repertoire was profiled, and TCRdb retains in-frame clones only, with some absent. The repertoire includes 130,000 or so clones, about 88% of them detected once, and less than 15% sits in the top ten. This sample comprised CD8+ T cells sorted from blood, obtained at week 4, from a patient treated with tofacitinib. These receptors were taken from a human donor with alopecia areata. Each CDR3 is given with its conserved first and last residue. Each record gives: clone size, J gene, V gene, D gene, CDR3 protein, CDR3 DNA. A D gene is named only where the DNA matches it firmly. The size of a clone is reported for some rows only, either as once, few or many, or as a class for expanded clones.

size: NA
J: TRBJ2-7
V: TRBV6-5
D: TRBD2
CDR3: CASSPRLAGNYEQYF
DNA: TGTGCCAGCAGTCCTAGACTAGCGGGTAACTACGAGCAGTACTTC

size: NA
J: TRBJ2-2
V: TRBV9
D: NA
CDR3: CASSVDGANTGELFF
DNA: TGTGCCAGCAGCGTAGACGGGGCGAACACCGGGGAGCTGTTTTTT

size: NA
J: TRBJ1-1
V: TRBV6-5
D: NA
CDR3: CATQGSDTEAFF
DNA: TGTGCCACCCAGGGATCGGACACTGAAGCTTTCTTT

size: NA
J: TRBJ2-1
V: TRBV10-3
D: TRBD2
CDR3: CAIRTGAGDYNEQFF
DNA: TGTGCCATCAGGACTGGCGCGGGGGACTACAATGAGCAGTTCTTC

size: NA
J: TRBJ2-7
V: TRBV27
D: TRBD2
CDR3: CASSVAGGVREQYF
DNA: TGTGCCAGCAGCGTAGCGGGAGGCGTACGAGAGCAGTACTTC

size: NA
J: TRBJ2-1
V: TRBV4-1
D: TRBD2
CDR3: CASSQDLAGGYNEQFF
DNA: TGCGCCAGCAGCCAAGATCTAGCGGGAGGGTACAATGAGCAGTTCTTC

size: NA
J: TRBJ2-7
V: TRBV5-1
D: NA
CDR3: CASSPGDSFYEQYF
DNA: TGCGCCAGCAGCCCGGGGGACAGCTTCTACGAGCAGTACTTC

size: NA
J: TRBJ1-5
V: TRBV19
D: NA
CDR3: CASSSQGNQPQHF
DNA: TGTGCCAGTAGTTCACAGGGCAATCAGCCCCAGCATTTT

size: NA
J: TRBJ2-1
V: TRBV5-6
D: NA
CDR3: CASSPTGYEQFF
DNA: TGTGCCAGCAGCCCAACAGGTTACGAGCAGTTCTTC

size: few
J: TRBJ1-1
V: TRBV29-1
D: NA
CDR3: CSSHSGVNTEAFF
DNA: TGCAGCTCCCACTCAGGTGTGAACACTGAAGCTTTCTTT

size: NA
J: TRBJ2-7
V: TRBV29-1
D: TRBD1
CDR3: CSVRTGTDYEQYF
DNA: TGCAGCGTTAGAACCGGGACAGACTACGAGCAGTACTTC

size: NA
J: TRBJ2-5
V: TRBV5-1
D: NA
CDR3: CASSLGMGQETQYF
DNA: TGCGCCAGCAGCCTCGGGATGGGCCAAGAGACCCAGTACTTC

size: NA
J: TRBJ2-2
V: TRBV2
D: TRBD1
CDR3: CASRVGQGGTGELFF
DNA: TGTGCCAGCAGGGTTGGACAGGGGGGCACCGGGGAGCTGTTTTTT

size: NA
J: TRBJ2-1
V: TRBV5-4
D: TRBD2
CDR3: CASSLRLADYNEQFF
DNA: TGTGCCAGCAGCTTGAGACTAGCAGATTACAATGAGCAGTTCTTC

size: NA
J: TRBJ2-7
V: TRBV27
D: TRBD2
CDR3: CASSLSITSGFDYEQYF
DNA: TGTGCCAGCAGTTTATCGATAACTAGCGGGTTTGACTACGAGCAGTACTTC

size: NA
J: TRBJ2-1
V: TRBV4-1
D: TRBD2
CDR3: CASSQSFGRESNEQFF
DNA: TGCGCCAGCAGCCAAAGCTTCGGGCGGGAGTCGAATGAGCAGTTCTTC

size: NA
J: TRBJ2-1
V: TRBV7-8
D: NA
CDR3: CASSLGAAAISSYNEQFF
DNA: TGTGCCAGCAGCTTAGGGGCGGCGGCGATTAGCTCCTACAATGAGCAGTTCTTC

size: once
J: TRBJ2-1
V: TRBV6-1
D: NA
CDR3: CASSGTENEQFF
DNA: TGTGCCAGCAGCGGAACAGAAAATGAGCAGTTCTTC

size: NA
J: TRBJ2-7
V: TRBV6-5
D: NA
CDR3: CASSYVGDEQYF
DNA: TGTGCCAGCAGTTACGTAGGAGACGAGCAGTACTTC

size: NA
J: TRBJ1-1
V: TRBV5-5
D: NA
CDR3: CATHGGSGGTEAFF
DNA: TGTGCCACCCACGGAGGGTCGGGGGGCACTGAAGCTTTCTTT

size: NA
J: TRBJ2-7
V: TRBV11-2
D: NA
CDR3: CASSVWDKGGGYEQYF
DNA: TGTGCCAGCAGCGTATGGGACAAGGGGGGAGGCTACGAGCAGTACTTC

size: once
J: TRBJ1-1
V: TRBV5-1
D: TRBD1
CDR3: CASSPGTGGFPEAFF
DNA: TGCGCCAGCAGCCCGGGGACAGGGGGCTTTCCTGAAGCTTTCTTT

size: once
J: TRBJ2-1
V: TRBV4-1
D: NA
CDR3: CASSRQGYNEQFF
DNA: TGCGCCAGCAGCCGCCAGGGGTACAATGAGCAGTTCTTC

size: NA
J: TRBJ2-7
V: TRBV7-9
D: NA
CDR3: CASRDGLSYEQYF
DNA: TGTGCCAGCCGGGACGGACTCTCCTACGAGCAGTACTTC

size: NA
J: TRBJ2-3
V: TRBV19
D: TRBD2
CDR3: CASSPDSGGPPTDTQYF
DNA: TGTGCCAGTAGCCCGGATAGCGGGGGGCCGCCCACAGATACGCAGTATTTT

size: NA
J: TRBJ2-7
V: TRBV7-9
D: TRBD1
CDR3: CASSLGTGGISYEQYF
DNA: TGTGCCAGCAGCTTAGGGACAGGGGGAATTTCCTACGAGCAGTACTTC

size: NA
J: TRBJ2-2
V: TRBV9
D: TRBD1
CDR3: CASSPRTGLNTGELFF
DNA: TGTGCCAGCAGCCCCCGGACAGGACTGAACACCGGGGAGCTGTTTTTT

size: NA
J: TRBJ2-3
V: TRBV6-5
D: NA
CDR3: CASSYGTPGDTQYF
DNA: TGTGCCAGCAGTTACGGGACACCCGGGGATACGCAGTATTTT

size: NA
J: TRBJ2-3
V: TRBV7-8
D: NA
CDR3: CASSSHQGAGDTQYF
DNA: TGTGCCAGCAGCTCTCATCAGGGCGCGGGAGATACGCAGTATTTT

size: NA
J: TRBJ2-6
V: TRBV19
D: TRBD1
CDR3: CASSILPGQGSSSGANVLTF
DNA: TGTGCCAGTAGTATCCTTCCAGGACAGGGAAGTTCCTCTGGGGCCAACGTCCTGACTTTC

size: NA
J: TRBJ2-7
V: TRBV19
D: NA
CDR3: CASSFDSTYEQYF
DNA: TGTGCCAGTAGTTTTGACAGCACCTACGAGCAGTACTTC

size: NA
J: TRBJ1-2
V: TRBV5-1
D: TRBD1
CDR3: CASSFPPTGADYGYTF
DNA: TGCGCCAGCAGCTTTCCACCGACAGGGGCGGACTATGGCTACACCTTC

size: NA
J: TRBJ1-2
V: TRBV29-1
D: NA
CDR3: CSVPSTRYGYTF
DNA: TGCAGCGTCCCCTCGACCCGATATGGCTACACCTTC

size: NA
J: TRBJ1-2
V: TRBV29-1
D: TRBD1
CDR3: CSVGRLDRGVIGYTF
DNA: TGCAGCGTTGGTCGACTCGACAGGGGGGTTATTGGCTACACCTTC

size: once
J: TRBJ2-3
V: TRBV6-5
D: TRBD1
CDR3: CASSYSRTGDTDTQYF
DNA: TGTGCCAGCAGTTACTCGAGGACAGGGGACACAGATACGCAGTATTTT

size: NA
J: TRBJ2-3
V: TRBV9
D: NA
CDR3: CASSEGGGLADTQYF
DNA: TGTGCCAGCAGCGAAGGAGGGGGGTTGGCAGATACGCAGTATTTT

size: NA
J: TRBJ2-7
V: TRBV5-6
D: NA
CDR3: CASSFWGNYEQYF
DNA: TGTGCCAGCAGCTTTTGGGGAAACTACGAGCAGTACTTC

size: once
J: TRBJ1-2
V: TRBV29-1
D: NA
CDR3: CSVQSDGTEDGYTF
DNA: TGCAGCGTTCAATCCGATGGGACGGAAGATGGCTACACCTTC

size: NA
J: TRBJ2-6
V: TRBV27
D: TRBD1
CDR3: CASSYSKTGWGANVLTF
DNA: TGTGCCAGCAGTTACTCCAAGACAGGGTGGGGGGCCAACGTCCTGACTTTC

size: few
J: TRBJ2-7
V: TRBV29-1
D: TRBD1
CDR3: CSVEGTGLRSYEQYF
DNA: TGCAGCGTTGAAGGGACAGGGTTACGCTCCTACGAGCAGTACTTC

size: NA
J: TRBJ2-4
V: TRBV7-3
D: TRBD1
CDR3: CASSLGTGKNIQYF
DNA: TGTGCCAGCAGCCTCGGGACAGGGAAAAACATTCAGTACTTC

size: NA
J: TRBJ2-5
V: TRBV30
D: NA
CDR3: CAWSAGAQETQYF
DNA: TGTGCCTGGAGTGCAGGGGCCCAAGAGACCCAGTACTTC

size: NA
J: TRBJ2-3
V: TRBV5-1
D: NA
CDR3: CASSLVGLPQYF
DNA: TGCGCCAGCAGCTTGGTGGGGCTTCCGCAGTATTTT

size: NA
J: TRBJ1-2
V: TRBV9
D: NA
CDR3: CASSVGQGVDGYTF
DNA: TGTGCCAGCAGCGTAGGGCAAGGCGTCGATGGCTACACCTTC

size: NA
J: TRBJ2-1
V: TRBV27
D: NA
CDR3: CASSLGTSYNEQFF
DNA: TGTGCCAGCAGTTTAGGGACTTCGTACAATGAGCAGTTCTTC

size: NA
J: TRBJ1-1
V: TRBV6-5
D: NA
CDR3: CASAPGGYTEAFF
DNA: TGTGCCAGCGCCCCCGGCGGGTACACTGAAGCTTTCTTT

size: NA
J: TRBJ2-1
V: TRBV29-1
D: NA
CDR3: CSVEGGLSYNEQFF
DNA: TGCAGCGTTGAAGGGGGGCTCTCCTACAATGAGCAGTTCTTC

size: once
J: TRBJ2-7
V: TRBV27
D: NA
CDR3: CASTSGGLEQYF
DNA: TGTGCCAGCACCTCCGGGGGTCTGGAGCAGTACTTC

size: NA
J: TRBJ1-1
V: TRBV30
D: NA
CDR3: CAWSVPGFTEAFF
DNA: TGTGCCTGGAGTGTACCCGGGTTCACTGAAGCTTTCTTT

size: NA
J: TRBJ2-7
V: TRBV9
D: NA
CDR3: CASSASGLHEQYF
DNA: TGTGCCAGCAGCGCCTCGGGGCTCCACGAGCAGTACTTC

size: few
J: TRBJ2-1
V: TRBV4-1
D: NA
CDR3: CASSQPGNEQFF
DNA: TGCGCCAGCAGCCAACCAGGGAATGAGCAGTTCTTC

size: NA
J: TRBJ2-7
V: TRBV6-1
D: TRBD2
CDR3: CASSLRLAAPYEQYF
DNA: TGTGCCAGCAGTTTGAGACTAGCGGCGCCCTACGAGCAGTACTTC